This TCR beta chain was recovered during a study of blood T cell repertoires in COVID-19. In the study overall: PBMCs, B-cell-depleted T cells, or T cells were the source of the cDNA or gDNA that made up the material.

The CDR3 has 15 residues. Germline CDR1 and CDR2: SSHAT and FNYEAQ (reference sequence). Unmatched junction bases numbered 7, after V lost 5 bases and J lost 5 bases. Per the original data handling: By means of reference gene primer amplification, nucleated cell counts were estimated. Sequencing used immunoSEQ multiplex PCR; TCRdb keeps in-frame clones, though not all of them. Clone size and the V and J calls come from that table; the DNA yielded D and trimming. The sample yields approximately 300,000 clones, approximately 86% seen once. Residents of about two dozen US areas, aged roughly 18 to 89 years, made up the participants. Self-reported history from a screening survey and questionnaire set each donor's cohort.

Sequencing was performed on PBMCs or T cells enriched from blood (not recorded which). This TCR derives from a young woman who had recovered from COVID-19. The chain links TRBV7-7 to TRBJ2-2, with TRBD1 matching 8 bases. The CDR3 spells CASSHDRGSTGELFF. The DNA of the CDR3 is TGTGCCAGCAGCCACGACAGGGGATCAACCGGGGAGCTGTTTTTT.